Listed below are T cell receptor beta chains from one sample, sequenced in a study of T cell responses to AZD1222 COVID-19 vaccine. Assay used: immunoSEQ multiplex PCR; TCRdb lists only in-frame clones, some missing. This sample has about 140,000 clones, with approximately 90% found just once. Source: peripheral blood, taken on day 0 of AZD1222 vaccination. Every receptor here comes from an adult in good health. Both conserved end residues are part of each CDR3. Part of the rows lack a size; the others show once, few, many or a class for expanded clones.

size	V	J	CDR3
.	TRBV25-1	TRBJ2-2	CASSGWSSGSRTGELFF
once	TRBV15	TRBJ2-7	CATSRDLGDRYEQYF
.	TRBV5-4	TRBJ1-1	CASSLGTGTEAFF
.	TRBV29-1	TRBJ2-6	CSVEVFSGAGANVLTF
.	TRBV9	TRBJ1-3	CASTLDAAGSFSGNTIYF
.	TRBV4-1	TRBJ1-5	CASSDRGSNQPQHF
.	TRBV5-4	TRBJ2-1	CASSVATRVDNEQFF
.	TRBV2	TRBJ1-2	CASSEVAGRRNYGYTF
.	TRBV19	TRBJ2-7	CASSIGLAVPNEQYF
.	TRBV5-4	TRBJ1-6	CASSLAAGSSYNSPLHF
medium-sized	TRBV30	TRBJ2-7	CAWSVQGAYEQYF
.	TRBV9	TRBJ1-1	CASSVGRSTEAFF
.	TRBV11-3	TRBJ2-3	CASSLTTVGTDTQYF
.	TRBV18	TRBJ2-1	CASSPGLAGGLNEQFF
few	TRBV28	TRBJ2-7	CASSRGSSSYEQYF
.	TRBV19	TRBJ1-1	CASSAPWALRMNTEAFF
.	TRBV30	TRBJ1-1	CAWGQGRYTEAFF
.	TRBV12-5	TRBJ2-7	CASGLVASGRAATYEQYF
.	TRBV10-1	TRBJ2-1	CASSESQTESSYNEQFF
.	TRBV21-1	TRBJ2-4	CASSSLADRERAKNIQYF
.	TRBV6-5	TRBJ2-3	CASSRQGVLGDTQYF
.	TRBV28	TRBJ1-2	CASSSGRNYGYTF
.	TRBV7-9	TRBJ2-1	CASTTPNQGARYNEQFF
.	TRBV2	TRBJ1-5	CASSDTGGDQPQHF